This TCR beta chain was obtained from a study of a mutant IDH1 vaccine in newly diagnosed glioma. The wider study: Of the patients given treatment, about 62% were male and approximately 38% were female, and a mean age of around 41 years was recorded. Standard pretreatment was either radiotherapy, temozolomide, or, for most, radiochemotherapy with temozolomide.

Trimming took off 5 bases at V and 11 bases at J, with 18 bases between the two ends. This CDR3 comprises 13 residues. Germline V CDR1 and CDR2: MNHEY, SVGAGI. Documented time point: week 5, during vaccination. It was 300 ug of mutant IDH1 20-mer peptide that made up each vaccine dose, given with topical imiquimod. Assay used: immunoSEQ multiplex PCR; TCRdb lists only in-frame clones, some missing. The top ten hold under 2% of the sample, which has tens of thousands of clones, around 80% seen once. For this clone: Antigen: not known.

General study points: In approximately 93% of patients, immune responses induced by the vaccine occurred. Apparently, pseudoprogression bore no relation to changes among the top peripheral T cell clonotypes.

This TCR was sampled from a woman aged 35 to 49 with glioma. The chain uses TRBV6-5 and TRBJ1-1, with D possibly being TRBD1 (5 bases). The starting material was PBMCs, obtained from a glioma patient whose treatment included an IDH1 peptide vaccine. The CDR3 DNA reads TGTGCCAGCAGTGACGGGGGTGTCCCGTCGGCTTTCTTT. It specifies CASSDGGVPSAFF.